This is a list of T cell receptor beta chains from one sample in a study of T cell repertoires in cytomegalovirus infection. TCRdb itself ran the reads through MiXCR, one entry per CDR3 protein. The repertoire holds approximately 290,000 distinct CDR3 sequences, with about 23% as singletons. The sample consisted of PBMCs. These receptors were taken from a human donor in good health (CMV status not recorded). Some clones in this sample may be carry-over from other donors' samples. Each CDR3 is given with its conserved first and last residue. The D gene is left open where the match is weak. Size is stated for part of the rows, as once, few or many counts, or as a class when the clone is expanded.

V	D	length	J	size	CDR3	DNA
TRBV5-1	.	14	TRBJ2-2	.	CASSRDGNTGELFF	TGCGCCAGCAGCCGGGACGGAAACACCGGGGAGCTGTTTTTT
TRBV20-1	.	15	TRBJ1-4	.	CSATPPTGFGEKLFF	TGCAGTGCTACCCCCCCTACAGGGTTTGGTGAAAAACTGTTTTTT
TRBV4-3	TRBD1	14	TRBJ2-1	few	CASSQMTGRNEQFF	TGCGCCAGCAGCCAGATGACAGGGCGGAATGAGCAGTTCTTC
TRBV7-2	.	14	TRBJ2-7	many	CASSLGQAGHEQYF	TGTGCCAGCAGCTTAGGACAGGCGGGCCACGAGCAGTACTTC
TRBV5-6	TRBD1	13	TRBJ2-5	.	CASSLGTGSPEDF	TGTGCCAGCAGCTTGGGGACAGGATCCCCAGAGGACTTC
TRBV29-1	.	12	TRBJ2-5	.	CSVSPHQETQYF	TGCAGCGTTTCCCCACACCAAGAGACCCAGTACTTC
TRBV7-8	.	13	TRBJ2-7	many	CASSLGYNYEQYF	TGTGCCAGCAGCTTAGGATATAACTACGAGCAGTACTTC
TRBV7-2	TRBD2	14	TRBJ2-1	many	CASSLGARGIEQFF	TGTGCCAGCAGCTTAGGGGCGCGGGGGATTGAGCAGTTCTTC
TRBV4-1	.	15	TRBJ1-3	.	CASSQAAGTGNTIYF	TGCGCCAGCAGCCAAGCGGCAGGGACTGGAAACACCATATATTTT
TRBV28	TRBD2	16	TRBJ2-7	.	CASSRRLAGGGGEQYF	TGTGCCAGCAGTCGCCGACTAGCGGGAGGGGGTGGCGAGCAGTACTTC
TRBV7-6	.	14	TRBJ1-5	many	CASSLVQAGQPQHF	TGTGCCAGCAGCTTAGTCCAGGCTGGTCAGCCCCAGCATTTT
TRBV5-6	TRBD1	15	TRBJ2-7	.	CASRDVAGGVYEQYF	TGTGCCAGCAGGGACGTCGCAGGGGGCGTATACGAGCAGTACTTC
TRBV7-2	.	12	TRBJ1-1	many	CASSPSGSEAFF	TGTGCCAGCAGCCCCTCGGGCTCTGAAGCTTTCTTT